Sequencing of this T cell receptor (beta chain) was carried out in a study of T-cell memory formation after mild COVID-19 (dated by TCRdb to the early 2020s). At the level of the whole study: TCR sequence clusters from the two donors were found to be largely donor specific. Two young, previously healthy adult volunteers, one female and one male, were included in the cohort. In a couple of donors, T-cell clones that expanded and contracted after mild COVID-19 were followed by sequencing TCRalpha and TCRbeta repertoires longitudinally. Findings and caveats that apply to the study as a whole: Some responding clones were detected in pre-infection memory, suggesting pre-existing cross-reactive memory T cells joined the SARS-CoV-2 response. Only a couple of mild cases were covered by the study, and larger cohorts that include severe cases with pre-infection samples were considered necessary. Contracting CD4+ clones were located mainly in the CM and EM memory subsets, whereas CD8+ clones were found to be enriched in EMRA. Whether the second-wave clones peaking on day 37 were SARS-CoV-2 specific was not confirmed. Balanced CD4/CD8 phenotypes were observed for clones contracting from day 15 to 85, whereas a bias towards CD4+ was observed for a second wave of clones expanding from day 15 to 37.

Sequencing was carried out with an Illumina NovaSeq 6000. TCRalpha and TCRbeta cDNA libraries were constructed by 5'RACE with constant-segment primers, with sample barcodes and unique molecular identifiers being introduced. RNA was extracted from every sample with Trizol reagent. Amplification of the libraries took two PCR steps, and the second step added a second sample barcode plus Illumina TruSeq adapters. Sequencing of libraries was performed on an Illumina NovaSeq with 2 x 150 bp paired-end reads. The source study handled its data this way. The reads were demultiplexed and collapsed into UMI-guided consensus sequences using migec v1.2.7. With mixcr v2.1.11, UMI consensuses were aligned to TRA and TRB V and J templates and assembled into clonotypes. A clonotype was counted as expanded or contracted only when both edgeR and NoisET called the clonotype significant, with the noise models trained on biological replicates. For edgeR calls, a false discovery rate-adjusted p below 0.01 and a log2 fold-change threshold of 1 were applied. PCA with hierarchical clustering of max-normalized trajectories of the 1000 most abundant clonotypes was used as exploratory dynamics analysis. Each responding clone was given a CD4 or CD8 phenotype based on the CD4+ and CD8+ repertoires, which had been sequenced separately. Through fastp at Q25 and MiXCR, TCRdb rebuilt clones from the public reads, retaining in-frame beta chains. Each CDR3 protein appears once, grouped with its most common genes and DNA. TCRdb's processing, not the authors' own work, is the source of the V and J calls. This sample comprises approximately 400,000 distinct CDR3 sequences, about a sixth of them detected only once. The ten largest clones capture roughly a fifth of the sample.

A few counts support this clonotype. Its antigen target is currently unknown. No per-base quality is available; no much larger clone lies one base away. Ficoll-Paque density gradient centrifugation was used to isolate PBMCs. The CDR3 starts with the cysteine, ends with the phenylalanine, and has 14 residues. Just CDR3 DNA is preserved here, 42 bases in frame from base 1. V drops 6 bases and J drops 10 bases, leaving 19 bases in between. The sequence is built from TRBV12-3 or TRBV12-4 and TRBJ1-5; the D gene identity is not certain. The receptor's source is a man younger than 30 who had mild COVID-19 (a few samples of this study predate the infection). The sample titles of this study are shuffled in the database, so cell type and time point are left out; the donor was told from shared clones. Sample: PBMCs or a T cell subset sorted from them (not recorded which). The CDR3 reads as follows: CASSLDGGNRPQHF. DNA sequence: TGTGCCAGCAGCCTGGACGGAGGGAATCGCCCCCAGCATTTT.